These T cell receptor beta chains were read from a single sample in a study of PD-1 blockade in mismatch repair-deficient tumors. Clones were read by immunoSEQ multiplex PCR, and TCRdb kept only the in-frame ones, dropping some. The sample lists about 34,000 clones, around 80% occurring once. This specimen was PBMCs, taken less than 7 weeks after starting pembrolizumab. The receptors shown here come from an adult with mismatch repair-deficient cancer. CDR3s include the opening cysteine and the closing phenylalanine or tryptophan. Each record gives: D gene, V gene, clone size, J gene, CDR3 protein, CDR3 DNA. A D gene is named only where the DNA matches it firmly. Clone size appears in some rows only: once, few, many, or a class for an expanded clone.

TRBD2,TRBV27,NA,TRBJ2-3,CASSLSPGLGGLDTQYF,TGTGCCAGCAGTTTATCCCCGGGACTAGGAGGCCTAGATACGCAGTATTTT
TRBD1,TRBV5-1,NA,TRBJ1-2,CASSSTGVLGYTF,TGCGCCAGCAGCTCGACAGGGGTATTAGGCTACACCTTC
NA,TRBV2,NA,TRBJ1-1,CASNRRFGGLGTEAFF,TGTGCCAGCAATCGGAGGTTCGGGGGATTGGGCACTGAAGCTTTCTTT
TRBD1,TRBV19,few,TRBJ2-7,CASSIVQGGSYEQYF,TGTGCCAGTAGTATAGTACAGGGGGGATCCTACGAGCAGTACTTC
NA,TRBV11-2,once,TRBJ1-1,CASSLVGGSGSEAFF,TGTGCCAGCAGCTTAGTAGGGGGATCGGGGTCTGAAGCTTTCTTT
NA,TRBV6-1,NA,TRBJ1-1,CASRFPGGNTEAFF,TGTGCCAGCAGGTTCCCGGGGGGGAACACTGAAGCTTTCTTT
TRBD1,TRBV7-2,NA,TRBJ1-1,CASSSPDRGAEAFF,TGTGCCAGCAGCAGCCCCGACAGGGGCGCTGAAGCTTTCTTT
NA,TRBV7-8,NA,TRBJ2-1,CASSSGLGKQFF,TGTGCCAGCAGCTCTGGACTGGGAAAGCAGTTCTTC
NA,TRBV5-8,NA,TRBJ1-1,CASSKDWNTEAFF,TGTGCCAGCAGTAAGGACTGGAACACTGAAGCTTTCTTT
TRBD1,TRBV27,NA,TRBJ2-7,CASSSQPLGQGREQYF,TGTGCCAGCAGTTCCCAGCCACTAGGACAGGGTCGCGAGCAGTACTTC
TRBD2,TRBV4-2,NA,TRBJ2-1,CASSPYPRREGRNNEQFF,TGTGCCAGCAGCCCGTATCCCCGGCGGGAGGGCCGGAACAATGAGCAGTTCTTC
TRBD1,TRBV25-1,NA,TRBJ2-1,CASSATGRTYNEQFF,TGTGCCAGCAGTGCGACAGGGCGGACCTACAATGAGCAGTTCTTC
NA,TRBV18,NA,TRBJ2-2,CASSPRTTGELFF,TGTGCCAGCTCACCGCGAACCACCGGGGAGCTGTTTTTT
TRBD1,TRBV28,NA,TRBJ1-3,CASSLPTGASGNTIYF,TGTGCCAGCAGTTTACCAACAGGGGCCTCTGGAAACACCATATATTTT
TRBD1,TRBV18,NA,TRBJ1-6,CASSLSQGARNLAPLHF,TGTGCCAGCTCACTGTCCCAGGGGGCTCGAAATTTGGCGCCCCTCCACTTT
NA,TRBV5-1,NA,TRBJ1-5,CASSLASGDQPQHF,TGCGCCAGCAGCTTGGCCAGCGGGGATCAGCCCCAGCATTTT
TRBD1,TRBV2,NA,TRBJ1-2,CASSSGQGASYGYTF,TGTGCCAGCAGTTCCGGACAGGGAGCCTCCTATGGCTACACCTTC
NA,TRBV6-5,NA,TRBJ1-5,CASSLNSQNQPQHF,TGTGCCAGCAGTCTTAACTCCCAAAATCAGCCCCAGCATTTT
NA,TRBV27,once,TRBJ2-1,CASSSSELSYNEQFF,TGTGCCAGCAGCTCTAGCGAGCTCTCCTACAATGAGCAGTTCTTC
NA,TRBV28,once,TRBJ1-5,CASSLGGLSNQPQHF,TGTGCCAGCAGTTTGGGAGGGTTAAGCAATCAGCCCCAGCATTTT
NA,TRBV19,NA,TRBJ2-7,CASSISGTSYEQYF,TGTGCCAGTAGTATTTCCGGGACTTCCTACGAGCAGTACTTC
NA,TRBV28,NA,TRBJ2-7,CASKSWGPDEIEQYF,TGTGCCAGCAAGTCGTGGGGCCCAGACGAGATCGAGCAGTACTTC
NA,TRBV28,NA,TRBJ1-1,CASRTGHFTEAFF,TGTGCCAGCAGGACGGGACACTTCACTGAAGCTTTCTTT
NA,TRBV28,NA,TRBJ1-5,CASSGTKRGWSNQPQHF,TGTGCCAGCAGTGGGACAAAGAGGGGTTGGAGCAATCAGCCCCAGCATTTT
TRBD2,TRBV9,NA,TRBJ2-1,CASSEGTSLDSYNEQFF,TGTGCCAGCAGCGAGGGGACTAGCCTAGACTCCTACAATGAGCAGTTCTTC
TRBD2,TRBV11-3,few,TRBJ2-1,CASSWERDFYNEQFF,TGTGCCAGCAGCTGGGAGCGGGACTTTTACAATGAGCAGTTCTTC
TRBD2,TRBV5-1,NA,TRBJ2-5,CASSFRGGRAQETQYF,TGCGCCAGCAGCTTCAGGGGCGGGAGGGCCCAAGAGACCCAGTACTTC
TRBD2,TRBV11-3,NA,TRBJ2-1,CASSLDLGGENEQFF,TGTGCCAGCAGCTTAGACCTTGGGGGGGAAAATGAGCAGTTCTTC
TRBD2,TRBV18,once,TRBJ2-3,CASSPGLAGGDTQYF,TGTGCCAGCTCACCCGGACTAGCGGGAGGAGATACGCAGTATTTT
TRBD2,TRBV9,NA,TRBJ2-1,CASAGTSGRAYNEQFF,TGTGCCAGCGCCGGGACTAGCGGGAGGGCCTACAATGAGCAGTTCTTC
NA,TRBV30,NA,TRBJ1-2,CASTLTGANYGYTF,TGTGCCTCCACTCTTACGGGGGCTAACTATGGCTACACCTTC
NA,TRBV16,NA,TRBJ2-3,CASSLLAAYGASTDTQYF,TGTGCCAGCAGCCTCTTAGCCGCGTATGGGGCGTCTACAGATACGCAGTATTTT
NA,TRBV6-1,once,TRBJ1-2,CASTDRKYGYTF,TGTGCCAGCACCGACAGGAAGTATGGCTACACCTTC
TRBD2,TRBV29-1,once,TRBJ2-3,CSVEGTSGITDTQYF,TGCAGCGTTGAAGGAACTAGCGGGATCACAGATACGCAGTATTTT
NA,TRBV19,NA,TRBJ2-7,CASSIRFRTDYEQYF,TGTGCCAGTAGTATAAGGTTTCGGACAGACTACGAGCAGTACTTC
NA,TRBV7-3,NA,TRBJ2-5,CASSLMGGGGRETQYF,TGTGCCAGCAGCCTCATGGGAGGGGGAGGAAGGGAGACCCAGTACTTC
NA,TRBV2,NA,TRBJ1-5,CASSDSSNQPQHF,TGTGCCAGCAGTGACAGTAGCAATCAGCCCCAGCATTTT
TRBD1,TRBV5-4,once,TRBJ2-5,CASSPRQGAQETQYF,TGTGCCAGCAGCCCCCGACAGGGGGCCCAAGAGACCCAGTACTTC
TRBD1,TRBV6-5,NA,TRBJ1-2,CASSYGDRVLYGYTF,TGTGCCAGCAGTTACGGAGACAGGGTACTCTATGGCTACACCTTC
TRBD2,TRBV7-9,NA,TRBJ2-3,CASSLGTSTGTDTQYF,TGTGCCAGCAGCTTAGGGACTAGCACCGGCACAGATACGCAGTATTTT
TRBD2,TRBV30,NA,TRBJ2-5,CAWSGLAGARTQYF,TGTGCCTGGAGCGGACTAGCGGGCGCCCGGACCCAGTACTTC
NA,TRBV7-2,once,TRBJ2-3,CASSREENRDTQYF,TGTGCCAGCAGCAGGGAGGAAAACAGGGATACGCAGTATTTT
TRBD1,TRBV6-1,NA,TRBJ2-7,CASRAIEQGKYEQYF,TGTGCCAGCCGAGCCATAGAACAGGGGAAATACGAGCAGTACTTC
TRBD2,TRBV12-5,NA,TRBJ2-1,CASGFTEAGGDNEQFF,TGTGCTAGTGGTTTTACCGAAGCGGGAGGGGACAATGAGCAGTTCTTC
NA,TRBV28,once,TRBJ1-6,CASSRQVHSPLHF,TGTGCCAGCAGTAGGCAGGTGCATTCACCCCTCCACTTT
TRBD1,TRBV28,NA,TRBJ1-1,CASSPLTGGNTEAFF,TGTGCCAGCAGCCCTTTGACAGGGGGGAACACTGAAGCTTTCTTT
NA,TRBV5-1,once,TRBJ2-2,CASSFTSVNTGELFF,TGCGCCAGCAGCTTTACCAGCGTGAACACCGGGGAGCTGTTTTTT
NA,TRBV6-6,NA,TRBJ2-1,CASSYPNNEQFF,TGTGCCAGCAGTTACCCTAACAATGAGCAGTTCTTC
TRBD1,TRBV9,NA,TRBJ1-2,CASSVIQGAGYTF,TGTGCCAGCAGCGTCATACAGGGGGCTGGCTACACCTTC
TRBD2,TRBV29-1,NA,TRBJ2-3,CSVSAGGADTQYF,TGCAGCGTGTCAGCGGGAGGGGCAGATACGCAGTATTTT
NA,TRBV5-1,NA,TRBJ1-1,CASSLVGGSTEAFF,TGCGCCAGCAGCTTGGTTGGAGGTTCCACTGAAGCTTTCTTT